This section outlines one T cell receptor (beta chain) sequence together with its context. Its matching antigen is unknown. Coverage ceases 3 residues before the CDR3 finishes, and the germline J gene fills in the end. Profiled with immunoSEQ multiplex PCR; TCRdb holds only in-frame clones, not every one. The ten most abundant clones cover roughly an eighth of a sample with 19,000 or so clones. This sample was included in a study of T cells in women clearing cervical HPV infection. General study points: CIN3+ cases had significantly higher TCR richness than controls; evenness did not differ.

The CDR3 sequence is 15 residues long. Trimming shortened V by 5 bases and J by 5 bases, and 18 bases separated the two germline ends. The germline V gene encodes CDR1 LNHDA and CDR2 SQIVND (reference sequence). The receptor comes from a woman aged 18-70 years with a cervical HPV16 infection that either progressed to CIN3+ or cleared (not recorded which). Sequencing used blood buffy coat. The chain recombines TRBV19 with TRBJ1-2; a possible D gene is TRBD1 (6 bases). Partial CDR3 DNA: TGTGCCAGTAGTCCGTCCGGACAGAAAATTTATGGC. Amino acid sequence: CASSPSGQKIYG. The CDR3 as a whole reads CASSPSGQKIYGYTF. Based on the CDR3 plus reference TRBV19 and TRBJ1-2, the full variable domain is DGGITQSPKYLFRKEGQNVTLSCEQNLNHDAMYWYRQDPGQGLRLIYYSQIVNDFQKGDIAEGYSVSREKKESFPLTVTSAQKNPTAFYLCASSPSGQKIYGYTFGSGTRLTVV.